The next 22 T cell receptor beta chains were all read from a single sample in a study of blood T cell repertoires in COVID-19. Profiled with immunoSEQ multiplex PCR; TCRdb holds only in-frame clones, not every one. The sample consists of about 270,000 clones, around nine tenths of them appearing once. The specimen sequenced was peripheral blood. Source of these receptors: a man between 35 and 55 years old with active or convalescent COVID-19.

This chain links TRBV28 with TRBJ1-5; weak D call: TRBD1 (5 bases). The CDR3 sequence is 16 residues long. The ends were cut back, 5 bases at V and 2 bases at J, with 16 bases in the middle. The germline CDR1 and CDR2 sequences are MDHEN and SYDVKM. The chain's CDR3 is CASSPGGSGGNQPQHF. CDR3 nucleotide sequence: TGTGCCAGCAGTCCGGGGGGGTCAGGCGGCAATCAGCCCCAGCATTTT.

This clone was recorded only once. This chain uses TRBV18 with TRBJ1-1, with TRBD1 matching 9 bases. The CDR3 is made up of 14 amino acids. Trimming cost V 8 bases and J 4 bases; bases outside gene matches: 8. Per germline, CDR1 KGHSH and CDR2 LQKENI. The CDR3 protein is CASASGTGFTEAFF. CDR3 coding DNA: TGTGCCAGCGCCTCCGGGACAGGGTTCACTGAAGCTTTCTTT.

This clone showed up just once. The sample has other DNA sequences that encode this CDR3 too. The V gene is TRBV7-2, the J gene TRBJ1-1; possible D gene TRBD1, 5 bases. Trimming took off 1 base at V and 5 bases at J, with 11 bases between the two ends. Germline CDR1 is SGHTA and CDR2 is FQGNSA. The CDR3 spans 14 residues. DNA of the CDR3: TGTGCCAGCAGCTTAGTCCAGGGAGGGACTGAAGCTTTCTTT. As protein: CASSLVQGGTEAFF.

The CDR3 protein is CASSLEVNTEAFF. DNA of the CDR3: TGTGCCAGCAGCTTGGAGGTGAACACTGAAGCTTTCTTT. The chain joins TRBV7-6 to TRBJ1-1; D uncertain. The CDR3 runs 13 residues. With 3 bases removed from V and 0 bases from J, the gap between germline ends came to 5 bases. CDR1 is SGHVS, CDR2 FNYEAQ, per germline.

This clone was recorded a few times. The chain joins TRBV4-1 to TRBJ1-2; D uncertain. V shed 0 bases and J shed 0 bases, with 8 bases lying between them. This CDR3 region has 15 residues. From germline, CDR1 is MGHRA and CDR2 YSYEKL. In DNA, the CDR3 is TGCGCCAGCAGCCAAGATCCAGGCGCTAACTATGGCTACACCTTC. Translation: CASSQDPGANYGYTF.

This rearrangement joins TRBV10-3 to TRBJ1-1; possibly TRBD1 for D (6 bases). This CDR3 comprises 11 residues. V shed 6 bases and J shed 4 bases, with 6 bases lying between them. The germline gives CDR1 ENHRY, CDR2 SYGVKD. CDR3 loop: CAIRGGTEAFF. DNA of the CDR3: TGTGCCATCAGAGGGGGCACTGAAGCTTTCTTT.

The chain employs TRBV6-5 and TRBJ2-2, with TRBD1 as a possible D gene (6 bases). With 2 bases removed from V and 8 bases from J, the gap between germline ends came to 18 bases. The length of the CDR3 is 16 residues. CDR1 and CDR2 (germline): MNHEY, SVGAGI. The CDR3 sequence is CASSYRGRMDKGELFF. In DNA, the CDR3 is TGTGCCAGCAGTTACAGGGGGAGAATGGATAAAGGGGAGCTGTTTTTT.

The rearrangement joins TRBV28 to TRBJ1-6; possibly TRBD1 for D (5 bases). Germline V gene data show CDR1 as MDHEN and CDR2 as SYDVKM. Trimming took off 10 bases at V and 1 base at J, with 8 bases between the two ends. This CDR3 spans 13 amino acids. This CDR3 reads CAMGGSYNSPLHF. Here the CDR3 DNA reads TGTGCCATGGGGGGTTCCTATAATTCACCCCTCCACTTT.

This chain uses TRBV14 with TRBJ2-1; a possible D gene is TRBD1 (6 bases). The CDR3 extends over 17 amino acids. Germline CDR1 and CDR2: SGHDN and FVKESK. Deletions cut 1 base from V and 10 bases from J, with 23 bases between. The CDR3 region is CASSQATSLSGDREQFF. The CDR3 coding sequence is TGTGCCAGCAGCCAAGCTACTTCCCTGTCTGGCGACAGGGAGCAGTTCTTC.

The CDR3 coding sequence is TGTGCCAGCAGTATTCCGGGACAGACCACAGATACGCAGTATTTT. This gives the protein CASSIPGQTTDTQYF. The V and J genes are TRBV2 and TRBJ2-3, with TRBD1 matching 7 bases. Trimming cost V 5 bases and J 2 bases; bases outside gene matches: 7. The CDR3 consists of 15 residues. The V gene's germline CDR1 is SNHLY and CDR2 FYNNEI.

The chain carries TRBV24-1 and TRBJ2-3; no firm D call. The CDR3 is 13 amino acids. Between the trimmed V and J ends, which lost 10 bases and 0 bases, there was a span of 10 bases. Per the germline V gene, CDR1 is KGHDR and CDR2 is SFDVKD. CDR3 sequence reads: CATTETSTDTQYF. The CDR3 DNA reads TGTGCCACTACAGAAACTAGCACAGATACGCAGTATTTT.

V and J are TRBV28 and TRBJ2-1, with D perhaps TRBD1 (6 bases). The CDR3 totals 16 residues. The germline V gene encodes CDR1 MDHEN and CDR2 SYDVKM. The V end was cut by 6 bases, the J end by 4 bases, with 19 bases between. As DNA, the CDR3 is TGTGCCAGCAGCCCCCCCGGGACACGAATTTACAATGAGCAGTTCTTC. Protein: CASSPPGTRIYNEQFF.

The chain employs TRBV6-1 and TRBJ2-2; TRBD1 might be the D (6 bases). The CDR3 has 15 amino acids. V lost 3 bases, J lost 5 bases, and 13 bases lay in between. Looked up from germline, CDR1 is MNHNS and CDR2 is SASEGT. CDR3 residues: CASSDRVQGTGELFF. The CDR3 nucleotides read TGTGCCAGCAGTGACCGAGTACAGGGAACCGGGGAGCTGTTTTTT.

The chain employs TRBV30 and TRBJ1-3; 8 bases map to TRBD1. The germline V gene encodes CDR1 GTSNPN and CDR2 SVGIG (reference sequence). The CDR3 covers 15 residues. The V gene end was trimmed by 0 bases and the J gene end by 4 bases; junction bases not matched to a gene: 5. Written as DNA, the CDR3 is TGTGCCTGGAGTGTAACAGGGGGATTCGGAAACACCATATATTTT. Encoded protein: CAWSVTGGFGNTIYF.

V usage is TRBV4-2 and J usage is TRBJ1-3, with no clear D. This CDR3 spans 16 amino acids. Deletions cut 1 base from V and 0 bases from J, with 10 bases between. Germline loops: CDR1 LGHNA, CDR2 YNFKEQ. This CDR3 is CASSQGAVNSGNTIYF. For the CDR3, the DNA is TGTGCCAGCAGCCAAGGGGCAGTTAACTCTGGAAACACCATATATTTT.

The chain combines TRBV24-1 with TRBJ1-2, with 8 nucleotides matching TRBD1. CDR3 length: 15 amino acids. The germline V gene encodes CDR1 KGHDR and CDR2 SFDVKD. V shed 3 bases and J 7 bases; nucleotides not matched to a gene: 9. CDR3 nucleotide sequence: TGTGCCACCAGTGATGAAAAACGGACAGGGACTGGCTACACCTTC. Translating gives CATSDEKRTGTGYTF.

The chain links TRBV27 to TRBJ2-7, with 11 nucleotides matching TRBD2. In germline, CDR1 is MNHEY, CDR2 SMNVEV (reference sequence). J was trimmed by 3 bases and V by 5 bases; bases with no gene match: 9. There are 16 residues in the CDR3. The CDR3 nucleotides are TGTGCCAGCAGTCTCTCAGCCGGGACTAGCGGCTACGAGCAGTACTTC. As protein: CASSLSAGTSGYEQYF.

CDR3 nucleotide sequence: TGTGCCAGCACCCTGGGAGGTTCATATGGCTACACCTTC. Amino acid sequence: CASTLGGSYGYTF. This rearrangement joins TRBV6-5 to TRBJ1-2; D gene ambiguous. Deletions cut 7 bases from V and 5 bases from J, with 14 bases between. This CDR3 comprises 13 residues. CDR1 is MNHEY and CDR2 is SVGAGI in the germline V gene.

V is TRBV25-1 and J is TRBJ1-1; 7 positions agree with TRBD1. Per the germline V gene, CDR1 is MGHDK and CDR2 is SYGVNS. The CDR3 is 15 residues long. The ends lost 6 bases at V and 5 bases at J; junction bases unmatched: 12. DNA for the CDR3: TGTGCCAGCAGAGGCGTCAAGGGGGCGTGGACTGAAGCTTTCTTT. Protein sequence: CASRGVKGAWTEAFF.

J is TRBJ2-1 and V is TRBV24-1; D not certain. The CDR3 has 13 amino acids. V shed 3 bases and J shed 9 bases, with 11 bases lying between them. Germline-derived CDR1 and CDR2 are KGHDR and SFDVKD. The CDR3 region is CATSDQESGEQFF. CDR3 nucleotide sequence: TGTGCCACCAGTGATCAAGAGTCCGGTGAGCAGTTCTTC.

The chain is built from TRBV19 and TRBJ2-1; D perhaps matches TRBD2 (5 bases). Germline loops: CDR1 LNHDA, CDR2 SQIVND (reference sequence). V was shortened by 8 bases and J by 9 bases, with 20 bases between the two germline ends. The CDR3 runs 14 residues. The CDR3 bases are TGTGCCAGTCAATCCCGGGCCGCGCGGGTTGAGCAGTTCTTC. Translated, it gives CASQSRAARVEQFF.

The rearrangement links TRBV12-3 or TRBV12-4 to TRBJ1-1, with D unresolved. V gave up 8 bases and J gave up 3 bases, with 13 bases separating them. This CDR3 comprises 13 residues. CDR3 loop: CASSRLMDTEAFF. The CDR3 region has the DNA TGTGCCAGCTCCCGACTCATGGACACTGAAGCTTTCTTT.